The 27 T cell receptor beta chains below were found in one sample sequenced in a study of cytomegalovirus exposure and HLA in healthy donors. This PCR relied on a set of 60 Vbeta primers and 13 Jbeta primers. The assay was immunoSEQ multiplex PCR, and TCRdb's table has in-frame clones only and misses some. The sample shows about 220,000 clones, over 65% of them seen only once. The sample consisted of PBMCs. The receptors derive from a man aged 18 to 30 in good health and CMV-seronegative.

In regard to this clone: The same CDR3 can be traced to other DNA sequences in this sample. This chain joins TRBV19 and TRBJ2-1; TRBD2 agrees at 10 bases. Germline lookup yields CDR1 LNHDA and CDR2 SQIVND (reference sequence). Trimming took 9 bases from V and 2 from J; bases not matched to a gene: 7. The CDR3 has 15 residues. CDR3 DNA: TGTGCCAGCTCCGGACTAGCGGCACCCTACAATGAGCAGTTCTTC. Protein product: CASSGLAAPYNEQFF. Variable domain in full (rest from reference TRBV19 and TRBJ2-1): DGGITQSPKYLFRKEGQNVTLSCEQNLNHDAMYWYRQDPGQGLRLIYYSQIVNDFQKGDIAEGYSVSREKKESFPLTVTSAQKNPTAFYLCASSGLAAPYNEQFFGPGTRLTVL.

The chain links TRBV19 to TRBJ2-1; 8 bases line up with TRBD2. The germline CDR1 and CDR2 sequences are LNHDA and SQIVND (reference sequence). V trimming: 11 bases; J trimming: 0 bases; junction bases outside the gene matches: 6. This CDR3 comprises 14 residues. The DNA of the CDR3 is TGTGCCTGGTCCAGCGGGAGCTCCTACAATGAGCAGTTCTTC. It codes for CAWSSGSSYNEQFF.

This clone turned up a few times. The chain combines TRBV11-1 with TRBJ2-1, with D possibly being TRBD2 (5 bases). V lost 1 base, J lost 15 bases, and 19 bases lay in between. In germline, CDR1 is SGHAT, CDR2 FQDESV (reference sequence). This CDR3 is built from 14 residues. CDR3 DNA sequence: TGTGCCAGCAGCTTAGGTTTCGCTAGCCGTGGCACGTTCTTC. Translated, it gives CASSLGFASRGTFF.

The table lists this clone with a count of one. The chain links TRBV6-5 to TRBJ2-3; possibly TRBD1 for D (6 bases). Trimming cost V 2 bases and J 1 base, with 7 bases left between them. Germline CDR1 is MNHEY and CDR2 is SVGAGI. The CDR3 has 14 amino acids. In DNA form, the CDR3 reads TGTGCCAGCAGTTACAGACAGGGCACAGATACGCAGTATTTT. It specifies CASSYRQGTDTQYF.

The gene calls are TRBV28 and TRBJ2-7; TRBD1 matches at 12 bases. The junction had 3 bases not matched to a gene; V was cut back by 8 bases and J by 4 bases. CDR1 and CDR2 from the germline V gene are MDHEN and SYDVKM. The CDR3 length is 13 residues. The CDR3 loop reads CASGTGGGYEQYF. CDR3 coding DNA: TGTGCCAGCGGGACAGGGGGCGGGTACGAGCAGTACTTC.

This chain links TRBV5-1 with TRBJ2-7, with 7 positions matching TRBD1. V was clipped by 0 bases and J by 2 bases; unmatched bases: 8. Per the germline V gene, CDR1 is SGHRS and CDR2 is YFSETQ. CDR3 length: 16 residues. CDR3 loop: CASSLGFGGQTYEQYF. As DNA, the CDR3 is TGCGCCAGCAGCTTGGGGTTTGGGGGACAGACCTACGAGCAGTACTTC.

The rearrangement links TRBV25-1 to TRBJ2-2; 9 bases agree with TRBD2. V shed 5 bases, J shed 5 bases, and the junction held 9 bases outside the gene matches. This CDR3 is 16 amino acids long. Germline lookup yields CDR1 MGHDK and CDR2 SYGVNS. The chain's CDR3 is CASSSTGTSSTGELFF. In DNA, the CDR3 is TGTGCCAGCAGTTCTACCGGGACTAGCTCGACCGGGGAGCTGTTTTTT.

The J gene is TRBJ1-4, the V gene TRBV28; 7 bases are a match to TRBD1. Germline V gene lookup returns CDR1 MDHEN and CDR2 SYDVKM. V lost 5 bases, J lost 4 bases, and 7 bases stayed unmatched. This CDR3 spans 15 amino acids. In DNA, the CDR3 is TGTGCCAGCAGTGACCCCGGGACAGTTAATGAAAAACTGTTTTTT. As protein: CASSDPGTVNEKLFF.

The genes are TRBV28 and TRBJ2-3; perhaps TRBD2 as D (6 bases). Germline V lookup: CDR1 MDHEN, CDR2 SYDVKM. The CDR3 contains 13 residues. Between the trimmed V and J ends, which lost 10 bases and 4 bases, there was a span of 15 bases. CDR3 region: CATLEGLPDTQYF. In DNA, the CDR3 is TGTGCCACCCTTGAGGGACTCCCAGATACGCAGTATTTT.

This rearrangement joins TRBV7-6 to TRBJ2-1; 11 positions match TRBD1. The CDR3 consists of 16 residues. The germline V gene encodes CDR1 SGHVS and CDR2 FNYEAQ. Trimming cost V 3 bases and J 11 bases; bases outside gene matches: 12. CDR3 in amino acids: CASSFYGTGGGEKQFF. Here the CDR3 DNA reads TGTGCCAGCAGCTTCTACGGGACAGGGGGTGGCGAGAAGCAGTTCTTC.

V usage is TRBV7-8 and J usage is TRBJ1-3; D unresolved. Deletions cut 5 bases from V and 1 base from J, with 15 bases between. This CDR3 region has 16 residues. CDR1 SGHVS and CDR2 FQNEAQ come from the germline V gene. In DNA form, the CDR3 reads TGTGCCAGCAGCCTCACCCCTGGCAGGTCTGGAAACACCATATATTTT. Translated, it gives CASSLTPGRSGNTIYF.

As for this clone: One end of the junction does not line up with germline, which may come from a read error. The rearrangement links TRBV5-1 to TRBJ2-7; 7 bases fit TRBD2. CDR1 SGHRS and CDR2 YFSETQ come from the germline V gene. This CDR3 region has 13 residues. The CDR3 DNA is TGCGCCAGCAGCTTGTCGGGGGACTACGAGCAGCACTTC. This sequence encodes CASSLSGDYEQHF.

A few counts support this clone. V is TRBV5-1 and J is TRBJ2-4; D gene ambiguous. V was shortened by 4 bases and J by 5 bases, with 10 bases between the two germline ends. Germline CDR1 is SGHRS and CDR2 is YFSETQ. The CDR3 runs to 13 residues. The CDR3 bases are TGCGCCAGCAGCCCTGACACCCAAAACATTCAGTACTTC. Protein product: CASSPDTQNIQYF.

A remark on this clone: At one end the junction does not follow the germline gene, possibly because of a read error. J is TRBJ1-2 and V is TRBV7-9, with 8 bases identical to TRBD1. The length of the CDR3 is 15 residues. Germline values: CDR1 SEHNR, CDR2 FQNEAQ (reference sequence). The chain's CDR3 is CSSSLSDRVDYGYTF. The CDR3 DNA reads as TGTTCCAGCAGCCTATCGGACAGGGTAGACTATGGCTACACCTTC.

This rearrangement joins TRBV30 to TRBJ2-1; 13 bases are a match to TRBD2. The CDR3 has 16 residues. The junction had 10 bases not matched to a gene; V was cut back by 3 bases and J by 8 bases. In germline, CDR1 is GTSNPN, CDR2 SVGIG (reference sequence). In DNA, the CDR3 is TGTGCCTGGAGCCCTGGGAGGACTAGCGGGAGCCATGAGCAGTTCTTC. Translating gives CAWSPGRTSGSHEQFF.

The rearrangement links TRBV28 to TRBJ2-1; 7 nucleotides match TRBD2. V was clipped by 5 bases and J by 8 bases; unmatched bases: 9. The germline gives CDR1 MDHEN, CDR2 SYDVKM. The CDR3 extends over 14 amino acids. The CDR3 DNA sequence: TGTGCCAGCAGTCCCCCGGGGAGGGAGGATGAGCAGTTCTTC. Translated, it gives CASSPPGREDEQFF.

J is TRBJ1-5 and V is TRBV2, with 8 positions matching TRBD1. V lost 5 bases to trimming and J lost 0 bases; unmatched junction nucleotides: 9. This CDR3 has 17 amino acids. Germline loops: CDR1 SNHLY, CDR2 FYNNEI. In DNA, the CDR3 is TGTGCCAGCAGTTCGACAGGGGCGCACCATAGCAATCAGCCCCAGCATTTT. This encodes CASSSTGAHHSNQPQHF.

The rearrangement links TRBV19 to TRBJ1-1; D call uncertain. This CDR3 has 14 amino acids. Germline-derived CDR1 and CDR2 are LNHDA and SQIVND (reference sequence). The ends were cut back, 3 bases at V and 3 bases at J, with 11 bases in the middle. CDR3 nucleotide sequence: TGTGCCAGTAGTATTGGGCCGTGGGACACTGAAGCTTTCTTT. Translating it yields CASSIGPWDTEAFF. Complete variable domain (other parts from reference TRBV19 and TRBJ1-1): DGGITQSPKYLFRKEGQNVTLSCEQNLNHDAMYWYRQDPGQGLRLIYYSQIVNDFQKGDIAEGYSVSREKKESFPLTVTSAQKNPTAFYLCASSIGPWDTEAFFGQGTRLTVV.

The genes are TRBV6-5 and TRBJ2-7; tentative D call: TRBD2 (6 bases). Germline CDR1 reads MNHEY; CDR2 reads SVGAGI. V gave up 2 bases and J gave up 0 bases, with 8 bases separating them. CDR3 length: 14 amino acids. The CDR3 DNA follows: TGTGCCAGCAGTTACAGCGGGTTCTCCTACGAGCAGTACTTC. Its protein is CASSYSGFSYEQYF.

This rearrangement joins TRBV11-2 to TRBJ2-1; maybe TRBD2 (7 bases). The germline V gene has CDR1 SGHAT and CDR2 FQNNGV. V shed 3 bases and J shed 9 bases, with 21 bases lying between them. This CDR3 contains 16 residues. DNA of the CDR3: TGTGCCAGCAGCTTGGGGGGGGCTGATTTACTTGGTGAGCAGTTCTTC. Its translation: CASSLGGADLLGEQFF.

This clone was seen a few times. This chain connects TRBV5-4 to TRBJ1-3, with 7 bases lining up with TRBD1. This CDR3 spans 14 amino acids. Germline assignment: CDR1 SGHNT and CDR2 YYREEE (reference sequence). Trimming at V came to 1 base and at J to 4 bases, leaving 2 bases not matched to a gene. CDR3 nucleotide sequence: TGTGCCAGCAGCTTGAGAGGGGGCGGAAACACCATATATTTT. It encodes CASSLRGGGNTIYF.

This clone turned up a few times. The chain links TRBV27 to TRBJ2-7; 9 positions agree with TRBD2. J gave up 0 bases and V 1 base, and 7 bases lay outside the gene matches. CDR1 and CDR2 (germline): MNHEY, SMNVEV (reference sequence). This CDR3 is built from 17 residues. The CDR3 loop is CASSLYGSGSVSYEQYF. The DNA of the CDR3 is TGTGCCAGCAGTTTATATGGTAGCGGGAGCGTCTCCTACGAGCAGTACTTC.

The sample holds one count of this clone. The chain links TRBV30 to TRBJ2-5; TRBD1 is a possible D gene (7 bases). CDR1 and CDR2 (germline): GTSNPN, SVGIG (reference sequence). The CDR3 extends over 13 amino acids. V dropped 2 bases and J dropped 11 bases, with 18 bases sitting between them. The CDR3 DNA reads TGTGCCTGGAGTAAAGGACTACAACAGGGGCAGTACTTC. Translation gives CAWSKGLQQGQYF. The full variable domain, rest sourced from reference TRBV30 and TRBJ2-5, is SQTIHQWPATLVQPVGSPLSLECTVEGTSNPNLYWYRQAAGRGLQLLFYSVGIGQISSEVPQNLSASRPQDRQFILSSKKLLLSDSGFYLCAWSKGLQQGQYFGPGTRLLVL.

The CDR3 sequence is CASSLFRGYEAFF. The CDR3 nucleotides are TGTGCCAGCAGCTTATTTCGGGGGTACGAAGCTTTCTTT. The rearrangement links TRBV7-3 to TRBJ1-1; tentative D call: TRBD1 (5 bases). CDR1 SGHTA and CDR2 FQGTGA come from the germline V gene. The CDR3 is 13 amino acids. Trimming removed 2 bases from V and 8 bases from J, with 12 bases in between.

This chain uses TRBV7-8 with TRBJ2-3; TRBD2 matches at 9 bases. CDR3 size: 15 residues. Germline V gene lookup returns CDR1 SGHVS and CDR2 FQNEAQ. Trimming at V came to 6 bases and at J to 2 bases, leaving 6 bases not matched to a gene. CDR3: CASRLLAGTTDTQYF. CDR3 bases: TGTGCCAGCAGGTTACTAGCGGGTACCACAGATACGCAGTATTTT.

The chain carries TRBV11-3 and TRBJ2-3, with a tentative D call TRBD2 (6 bases). Looked up from germline, CDR1 is SGHNT and CDR2 is YENEEA. This CDR3 spans 15 amino acids. V lost 5 bases to trimming and J lost 4 bases, with 16 bases between them. CDR3 in amino acids: CASSLHSGVPDTQYF. The CDR3 DNA reads TGTGCCAGCAGCCTACACTCGGGAGTCCCAGATACGCAGTATTTT.

The chain carries TRBV2 and TRBJ2-3, with TRBD2 matching 11 bases. Germline V gene sequence: CDR1 SNHLY, CDR2 FYNNEI. Trimming at V came to 11 bases and at J to 4 bases, leaving 8 bases not matched to a gene. CDR3 length equals 14 residues. The CDR3: CAGLAGGVPDTQYF. The CDR3 region has the DNA TGTGCCGGCCTAGCGGGAGGAGTCCCAGATACGCAGTATTTT.